This T cell receptor beta chain originates from a study of control samples from healthy donors and cancer patients. V lost 6 bases and J lost 5, with 16 bases in between. Germline CDR1 reads MDHEN; CDR2 reads SYDVKM. The CDR3 consists of 14 residues. This table comes from immunoSEQ multiplex PCR, and its TCRdb copy is limited to in-frame clones, with some not included. The sample lists tens of thousands of clones; roughly 80% were seen once. Input material: blood. The sequence came from a man between 65 and 80 years old in good health. This chain uses TRBV28 with TRBJ1-1; possible D gene TRBD1, 6 bases. CDR3 residues: CASSRGGGGTEAFF. CDR3 nucleotides: TGTGCCAGCAGCCGAGGGGGAGGTGGGACTGAAGCTTTCTTT.